This passage covers 10 T cell receptor beta chains from one sample sequenced in a study of OX40 agonist ivuxolimab in advanced cancers. This table comes from immunoSEQ multiplex PCR, and its TCRdb copy is limited to in-frame clones, with some not included. The data show fewer than 40,000 clones, 84% seen once. Sequences were derived from CD4+ or CD8+ T cells sorted from blood, sampled in a trial of the OX40 agonist ivuxolimab. These receptors originate from an adult with an advanced solid tumor such as melanoma, head and neck, liver or kidney cancer.

J is TRBJ2-5 and V is TRBV7-2, with a possible D match to TRBD1 (5 bases). Trimming pared 5 bases from V and 7 bases from J, leaving 14 bases between. The CDR3 consists of 13 residues. Germline CDR1 is SGHTA and CDR2 is FQGNSA. CDR3 protein: CASSEKTVGTQYF. The CDR3 nucleotides are TGTGCCAGCAGCGAAAAGACAGTGGGGACCCAGTACTTC.

CDR3 DNA: TGTGCCAGCAGTGACGGGACAAACACCGGGGAGCTGTTTTTT. Translating gives CASSDGTNTGELFF. This chain uses TRBV6-4 with TRBJ2-2, with D possibly being TRBD1 (6 bases). V dropped 2 bases and J dropped 2 bases, with 6 bases sitting between them. The CDR3 covers 14 residues. Germline loops: CDR1 MRHNA, CDR2 SNTAGT.

The CDR3 loop is CSVGQGIFGEAFF. The CDR3 DNA is TGCAGCGTGGGACAGGGGATTTTTGGTGAAGCTTTCTTT. The chain has TRBV29-1 and TRBJ1-1; the match to TRBD1 covers 10 bases. The CDR3 extends over 13 amino acids. V gave up 6 bases and J gave up 7 bases; unmatched junction bases: 8. Germline-derived CDR1 and CDR2 are SQVTM and ANQGSEA.

J is TRBJ2-7 and V is TRBV29-1; D is possibly TRBD2 (5 bases). Germline V gene sequence: CDR1 SQVTM, CDR2 ANQGSEA. Trimming stripped 0 bases from V and 4 bases from J, with 13 bases between. The CDR3 sequence is 14 residues long. The CDR3 reads CSVEDGNEVYEQYF. Here the CDR3 DNA reads TGCAGCGTTGAAGACGGGAATGAGGTTTACGAGCAGTACTTC.

The chain links TRBV2 to TRBJ2-5, with D tentatively TRBD2 (5 bases). Germline V gene sequence: CDR1 SNHLY, CDR2 FYNNEI. Trimming took off 8 bases at V and 3 bases at J, with 16 bases between the two ends. CDR3 length equals 14 residues. CDR3 nucleotide sequence: TGTGCCAGCTCGGTCCTAGCCCGTAAAGAGACCCAGTACTTC. It encodes CASSVLARKETQYF. The full variable domain, with the rest looked up from reference TRBV2 and TRBJ2-5, is EPEVTQTPSHQVTQMGQEVILRCVPISNHLYFYWYRQILGQKVEFLVSFYNNEISEKSEIFDDQFSVERPDGSNFTLKIRSTKLEDSAMYFCASSVLARKETQYFGPGTRLLVL.

The rearrangement joins TRBV19 to TRBJ2-1, with D maybe TRBD1 (6 bases). The germline gives CDR1 LNHDA, CDR2 SQIVND (reference sequence). V lost 0 bases, J lost 2 bases, and 14 bases lay in between. The CDR3 has 17 amino acids. The CDR3 region has the DNA TGTGCCAGTAGTATAGATCTGGAGACAGGAACCTACAATGAGCAGTTCTTC. Translated: CASSIDLETGTYNEQFF.

Regarding this clone: At one end the junction does not follow the germline gene, possibly because of a read error. The chain combines TRBV7-7 with TRBJ2-1; no definite D call. Germline CDR1 reads SSHAT; CDR2 reads FNYEAQ (reference sequence). This CDR3 spans 14 amino acids. The CDR3: CASSRLDSYNEQFF. The CDR3 DNA reads as TGTGCTAGCAGCCGACTCGATTCCTACAATGAGCAGTTCTTC.

The rearrangement uses TRBV9 and TRBJ2-5; D possibly corresponds to TRBD2 (5 bases). The CDR3 runs 16 residues. Germline values: CDR1 SGDLS, CDR2 YYNGEE. Trimming took 4 bases from V and 1 from J, leaving 17 bases between them. This CDR3 is CASSWHAGPSQETQYF. CDR3 DNA: TGTGCCAGCAGCTGGCATGCGGGCCCCTCCCAAGAGACCCAGTACTTC.

The V and J genes are TRBV14 and TRBJ2-1, with TRBD2 matching 15 bases. The CDR3 is 19 amino acids. Germline-derived CDR1 and CDR2 are SGHDN and FVKESK. The V gene end was trimmed by 3 bases and the J gene end by 4 bases; junction bases not matched to a gene: 10. The CDR3 bases are TGTGCCAGCAGCCAGAGTCCCGGGACTAGCGGGAGGTTTTACAATGAGCAGTTCTTC. This translates into CASSQSPGTSGRFYNEQFF.

By proportion, this clone is medium-sized. V gene TRBV4-3 combines with J gene TRBJ1-1, with a tentative D call TRBD1 (6 bases). Germline V gives CDR1 LGHNA, CDR2 YSLEER. This CDR3 is 16 amino acids long. Deletions cut 1 base from V and 1 base from J, with 13 bases between. CDR3 nucleotides: TGCGCCAGCAGCCAAGTCGGATGGGGGGCGAACACTGAAGCTTTCTTT. Protein sequence: CASSQVGWGANTEAFF.